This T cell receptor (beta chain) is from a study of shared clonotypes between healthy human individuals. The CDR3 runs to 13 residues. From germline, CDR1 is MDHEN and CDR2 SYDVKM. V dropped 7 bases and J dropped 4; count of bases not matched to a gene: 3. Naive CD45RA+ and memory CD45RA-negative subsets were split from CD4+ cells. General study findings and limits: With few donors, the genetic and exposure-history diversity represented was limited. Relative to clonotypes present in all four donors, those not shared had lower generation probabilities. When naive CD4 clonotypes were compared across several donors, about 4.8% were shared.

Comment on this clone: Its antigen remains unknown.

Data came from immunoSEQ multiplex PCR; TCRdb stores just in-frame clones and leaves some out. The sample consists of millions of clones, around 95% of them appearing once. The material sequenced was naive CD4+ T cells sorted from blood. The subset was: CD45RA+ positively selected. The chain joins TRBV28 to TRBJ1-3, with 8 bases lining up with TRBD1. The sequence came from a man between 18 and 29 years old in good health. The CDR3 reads CASKGQAGNTIYF. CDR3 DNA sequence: TGTGCCAGCAAGGGACAGGCGGGAAACACCATATATTTT.